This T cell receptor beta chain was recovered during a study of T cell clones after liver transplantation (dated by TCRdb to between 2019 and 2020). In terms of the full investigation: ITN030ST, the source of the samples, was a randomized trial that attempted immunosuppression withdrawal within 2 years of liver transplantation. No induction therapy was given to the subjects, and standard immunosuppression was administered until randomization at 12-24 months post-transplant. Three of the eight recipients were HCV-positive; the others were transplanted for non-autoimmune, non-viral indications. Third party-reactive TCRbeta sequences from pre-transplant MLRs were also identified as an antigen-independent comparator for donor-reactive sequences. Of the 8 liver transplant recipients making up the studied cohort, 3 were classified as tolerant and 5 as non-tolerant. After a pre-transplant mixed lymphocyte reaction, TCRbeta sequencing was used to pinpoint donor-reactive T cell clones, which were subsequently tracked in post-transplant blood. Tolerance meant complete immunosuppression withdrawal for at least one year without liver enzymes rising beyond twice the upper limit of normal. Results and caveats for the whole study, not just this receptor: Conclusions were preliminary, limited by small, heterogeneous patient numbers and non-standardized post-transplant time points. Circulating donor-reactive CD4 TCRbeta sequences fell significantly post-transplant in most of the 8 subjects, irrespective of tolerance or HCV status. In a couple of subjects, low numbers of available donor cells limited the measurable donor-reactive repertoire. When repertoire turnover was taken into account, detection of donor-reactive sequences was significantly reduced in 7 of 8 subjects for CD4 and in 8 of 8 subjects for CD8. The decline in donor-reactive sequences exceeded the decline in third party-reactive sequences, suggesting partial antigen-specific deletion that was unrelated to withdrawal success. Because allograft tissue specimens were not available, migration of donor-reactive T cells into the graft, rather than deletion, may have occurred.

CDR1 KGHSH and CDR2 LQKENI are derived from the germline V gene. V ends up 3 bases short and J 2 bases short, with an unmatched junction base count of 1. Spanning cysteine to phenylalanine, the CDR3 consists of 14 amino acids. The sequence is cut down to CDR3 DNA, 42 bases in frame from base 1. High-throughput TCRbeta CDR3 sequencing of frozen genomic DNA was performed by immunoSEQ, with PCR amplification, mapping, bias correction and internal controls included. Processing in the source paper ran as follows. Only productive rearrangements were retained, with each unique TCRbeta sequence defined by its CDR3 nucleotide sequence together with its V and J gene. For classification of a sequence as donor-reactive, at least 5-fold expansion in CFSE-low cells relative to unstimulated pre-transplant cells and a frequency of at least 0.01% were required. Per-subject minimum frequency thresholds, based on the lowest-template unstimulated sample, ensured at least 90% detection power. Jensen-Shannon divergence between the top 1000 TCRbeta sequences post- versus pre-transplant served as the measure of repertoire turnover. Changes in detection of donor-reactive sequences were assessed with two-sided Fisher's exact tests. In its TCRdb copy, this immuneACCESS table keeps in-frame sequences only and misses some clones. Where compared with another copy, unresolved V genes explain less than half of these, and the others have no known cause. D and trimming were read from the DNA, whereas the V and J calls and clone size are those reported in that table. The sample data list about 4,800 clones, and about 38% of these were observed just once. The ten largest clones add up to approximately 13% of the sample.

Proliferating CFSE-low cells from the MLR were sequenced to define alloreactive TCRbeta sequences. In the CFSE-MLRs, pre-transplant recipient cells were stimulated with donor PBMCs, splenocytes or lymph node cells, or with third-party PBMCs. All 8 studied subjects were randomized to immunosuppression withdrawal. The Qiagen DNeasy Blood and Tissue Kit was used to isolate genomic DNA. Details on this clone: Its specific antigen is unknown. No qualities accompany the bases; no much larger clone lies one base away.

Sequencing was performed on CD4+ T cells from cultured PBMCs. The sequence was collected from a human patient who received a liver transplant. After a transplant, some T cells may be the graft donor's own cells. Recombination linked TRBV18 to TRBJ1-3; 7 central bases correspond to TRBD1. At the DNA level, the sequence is TGTGCCAGCTCACCTGACAGGGCTGGAAACACCATATATTTT. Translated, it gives CASSPDRAGNTIYF.